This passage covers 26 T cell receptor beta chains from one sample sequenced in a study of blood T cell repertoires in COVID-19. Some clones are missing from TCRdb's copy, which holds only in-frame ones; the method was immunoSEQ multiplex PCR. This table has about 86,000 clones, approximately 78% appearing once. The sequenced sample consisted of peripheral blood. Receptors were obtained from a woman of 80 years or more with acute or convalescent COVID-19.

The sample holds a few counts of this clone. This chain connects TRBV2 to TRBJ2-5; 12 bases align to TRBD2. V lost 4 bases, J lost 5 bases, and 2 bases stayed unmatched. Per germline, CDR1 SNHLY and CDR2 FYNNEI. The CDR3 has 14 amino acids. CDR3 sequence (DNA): TGTGCCAGCAGTGGACTAGCGGGGGTGGAGACCCAGTACTTC. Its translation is CASSGLAGVETQYF.

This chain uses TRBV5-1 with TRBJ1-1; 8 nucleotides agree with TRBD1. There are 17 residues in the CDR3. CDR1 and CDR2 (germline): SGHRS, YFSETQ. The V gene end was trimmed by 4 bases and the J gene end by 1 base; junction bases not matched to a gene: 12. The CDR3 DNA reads TGCGCCAGCAGCCCTGATCCGACAGGGGTCGGGAACACTGAAGCTTTCTTT. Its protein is CASSPDPTGVGNTEAFF.

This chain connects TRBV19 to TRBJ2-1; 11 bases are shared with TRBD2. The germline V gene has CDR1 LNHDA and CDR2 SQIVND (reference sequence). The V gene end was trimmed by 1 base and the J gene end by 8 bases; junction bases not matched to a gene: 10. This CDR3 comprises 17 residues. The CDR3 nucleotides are TGTGCCAGTAGTATAGGGTGGACTAGCGGGTGGGAGGATGAGCAGTTCTTC. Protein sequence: CASSIGWTSGWEDEQFF.

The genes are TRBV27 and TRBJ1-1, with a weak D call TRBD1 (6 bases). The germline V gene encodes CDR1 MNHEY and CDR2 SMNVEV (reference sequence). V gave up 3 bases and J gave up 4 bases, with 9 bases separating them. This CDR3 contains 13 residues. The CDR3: CASSFQGSTEAFF. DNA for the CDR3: TGTGCCAGCAGTTTCCAGGGGAGCACTGAAGCTTTCTTT.

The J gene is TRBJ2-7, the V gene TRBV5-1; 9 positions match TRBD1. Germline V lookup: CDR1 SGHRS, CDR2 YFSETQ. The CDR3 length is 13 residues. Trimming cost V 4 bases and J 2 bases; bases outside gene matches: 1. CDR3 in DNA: TGCGCCAGCAGCACAGGGGGCGCCTACGAGCAGTACTTC. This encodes CASSTGGAYEQYF.

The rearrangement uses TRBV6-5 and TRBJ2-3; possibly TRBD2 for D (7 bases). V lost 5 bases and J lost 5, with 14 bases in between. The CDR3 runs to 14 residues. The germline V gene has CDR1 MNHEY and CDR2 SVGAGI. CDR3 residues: CASSRSGEGDTQYF. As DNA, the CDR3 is TGTGCCAGCAGTCGGTCAGGGGAGGGAGATACGCAGTATTTT.

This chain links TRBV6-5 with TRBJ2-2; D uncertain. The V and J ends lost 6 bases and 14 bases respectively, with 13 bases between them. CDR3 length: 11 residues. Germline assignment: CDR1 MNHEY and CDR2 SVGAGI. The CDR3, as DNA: TGTGCCAGCAGGGGCATACCGAGCCTGTTTTTT. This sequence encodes CASRGIPSLFF.

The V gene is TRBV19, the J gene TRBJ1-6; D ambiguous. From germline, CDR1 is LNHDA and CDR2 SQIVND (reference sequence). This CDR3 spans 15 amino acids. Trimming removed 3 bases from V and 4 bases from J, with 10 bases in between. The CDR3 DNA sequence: TGTGCCAGTAGTATCCGGGAGTTTTATAATTCACCCCTCCACTTT. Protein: CASSIREFYNSPLHF.

The CDR3 region is CASSPGLAGFNEQFF. The CDR3 DNA follows: TGTGCCAGCAGCCCCGGGCTAGCGGGGTTCAATGAGCAGTTCTTC. The chain is built from TRBV6-4 and TRBJ2-1; 9 bases map to TRBD2. Losses at the gene ends were 6 bases for V and 6 bases for J; bases not matched to a gene: 9. This CDR3 spans 15 amino acids. Germline V CDR1 and CDR2: MRHNA, SNTAGT.

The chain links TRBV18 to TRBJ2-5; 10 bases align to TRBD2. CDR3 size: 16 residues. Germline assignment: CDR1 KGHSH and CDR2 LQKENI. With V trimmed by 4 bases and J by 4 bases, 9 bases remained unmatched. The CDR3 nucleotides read TGTGCCAGCTCACAACTAACAACTAGCGGGGCAGAGACCCAGTACTTC. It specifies CASSQLTTSGAETQYF. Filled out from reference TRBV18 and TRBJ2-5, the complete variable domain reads NAGVMQNPRHLVRRRGQEARLRCSPMKGHSHVYWYRQLPEEGLKFMVYLQKENIIDESGMPKERFSAEFPKEGPSILRIQQVVRGDSAAYFCASSQLTTSGAETQYFGPGTRLLVL.

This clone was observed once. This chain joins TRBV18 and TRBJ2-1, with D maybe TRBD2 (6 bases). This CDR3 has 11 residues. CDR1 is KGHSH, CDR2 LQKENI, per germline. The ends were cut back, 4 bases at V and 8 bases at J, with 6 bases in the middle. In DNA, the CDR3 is TGTGCCAGCTCACGGGGGGATGAGCAGTTCTTC. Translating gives CASSRGDEQFF.

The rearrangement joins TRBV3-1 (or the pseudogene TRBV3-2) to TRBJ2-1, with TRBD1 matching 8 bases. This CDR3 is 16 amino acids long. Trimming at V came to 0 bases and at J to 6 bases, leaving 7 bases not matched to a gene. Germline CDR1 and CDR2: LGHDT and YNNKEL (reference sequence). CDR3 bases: TGTGCCAGCAGCCAAGATCTAGGGACAGGCGGCAATGAGCAGTTCTTC. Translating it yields CASSQDLGTGGNEQFF.

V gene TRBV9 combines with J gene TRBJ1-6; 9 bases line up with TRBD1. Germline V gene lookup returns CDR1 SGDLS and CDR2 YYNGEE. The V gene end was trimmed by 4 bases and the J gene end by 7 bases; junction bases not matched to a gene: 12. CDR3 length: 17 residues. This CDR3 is CASSLLAETGGNSPLHF. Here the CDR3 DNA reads TGTGCCAGCAGCCTTCTTGCGGAGACAGGGGGGAATTCACCCCTCCACTTT.

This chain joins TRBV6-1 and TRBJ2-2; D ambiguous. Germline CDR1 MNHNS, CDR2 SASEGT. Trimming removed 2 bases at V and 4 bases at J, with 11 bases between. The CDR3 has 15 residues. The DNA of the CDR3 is TGTGCCAGCAGTGAACTTGCGTGGGCCACCGGGGAGCTGTTTTTT. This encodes CASSELAWATGELFF.

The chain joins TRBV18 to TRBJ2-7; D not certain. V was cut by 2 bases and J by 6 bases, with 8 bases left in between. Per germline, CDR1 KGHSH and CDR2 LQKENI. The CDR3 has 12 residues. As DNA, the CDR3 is TGTGCCAGCTCACCAGAGAGCACCGAGCAGTACTTC. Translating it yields CASSPESTEQYF.

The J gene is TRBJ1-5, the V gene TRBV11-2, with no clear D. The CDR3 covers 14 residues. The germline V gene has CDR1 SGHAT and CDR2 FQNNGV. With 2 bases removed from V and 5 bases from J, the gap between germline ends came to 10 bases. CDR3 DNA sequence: TGTGCCAGCAGCTTAACCGGGGTCGATCAGCCCCAGCATTTT. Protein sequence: CASSLTGVDQPQHF.

The CDR3 DNA is TGTGCCAGTAGCGTACAGGGGGGGAACACTGAAGCTTTCTTT. The encoded protein is CASSVQGGNTEAFF. The chain carries TRBV19 and TRBJ1-1; 8 positions agree with TRBD1. The V gene's germline CDR1 is LNHDA and CDR2 SQIVND (reference sequence). V gave up 6 bases and J gave up 1 base; unmatched junction bases: 4. The CDR3 consists of 14 residues.

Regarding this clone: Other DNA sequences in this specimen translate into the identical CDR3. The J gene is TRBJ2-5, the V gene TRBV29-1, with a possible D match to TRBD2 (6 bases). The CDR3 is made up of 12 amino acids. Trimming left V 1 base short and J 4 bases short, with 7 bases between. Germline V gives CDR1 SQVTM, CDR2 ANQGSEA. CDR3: CSVEGRGETQYF. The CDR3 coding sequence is TGCAGCGTTGAAGGGAGGGGAGAGACCCAGTACTTC.

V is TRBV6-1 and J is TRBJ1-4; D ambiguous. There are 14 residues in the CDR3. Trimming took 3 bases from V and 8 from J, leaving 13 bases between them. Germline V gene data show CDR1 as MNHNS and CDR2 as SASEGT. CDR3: CASSEATLEEKLFF. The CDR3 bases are TGTGCCAGCAGTGAGGCTACTCTAGAGGAAAAACTGTTTTTT.

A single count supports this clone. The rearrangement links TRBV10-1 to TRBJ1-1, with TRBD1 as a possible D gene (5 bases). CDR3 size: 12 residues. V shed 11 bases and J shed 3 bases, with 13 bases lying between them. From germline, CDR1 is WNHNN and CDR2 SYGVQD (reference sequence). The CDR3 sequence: CAGGGSDTEAFF. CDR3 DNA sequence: TGCGCCGGCGGGGGGTCCGACACTGAAGCTTTCTTT.

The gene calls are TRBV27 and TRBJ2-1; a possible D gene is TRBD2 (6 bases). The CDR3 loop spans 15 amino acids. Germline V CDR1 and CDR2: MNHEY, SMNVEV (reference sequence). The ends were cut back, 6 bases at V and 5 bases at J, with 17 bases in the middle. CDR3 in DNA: TGTGCCAGCAGCCGGATTAGCGGAATAAACAATGAGCAGTTCTTC. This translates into CASSRISGINNEQFF.

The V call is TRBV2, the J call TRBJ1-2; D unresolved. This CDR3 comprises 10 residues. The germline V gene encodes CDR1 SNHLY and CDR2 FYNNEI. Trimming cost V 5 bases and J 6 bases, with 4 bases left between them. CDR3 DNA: TGTGCCAGCAGTTACAATGGCTACACCTTC. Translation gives CASSYNGYTF. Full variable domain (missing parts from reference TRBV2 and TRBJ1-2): EPEVTQTPSHQVTQMGQEVILRCVPISNHLYFYWYRQILGQKVEFLVSFYNNEISEKSEIFDDQFSVERPDGSNFTLKIRSTKLEDSAMYFCASSYNGYTFGSGTRLTVV.

This CDR3 reads CASSPGGKSDTQYF. CDR3 DNA: TGCGCCAGCAGCCCCGGGGGAAAATCAGATACGCAGTATTTT. The chain uses TRBV5-1 and TRBJ2-3; perhaps TRBD2 as D (6 bases). The V and J ends lost 4 bases and 4 bases respectively, with 13 bases between them. CDR1 is SGHRS, CDR2 YFSETQ, per germline. The CDR3 extends over 14 amino acids.

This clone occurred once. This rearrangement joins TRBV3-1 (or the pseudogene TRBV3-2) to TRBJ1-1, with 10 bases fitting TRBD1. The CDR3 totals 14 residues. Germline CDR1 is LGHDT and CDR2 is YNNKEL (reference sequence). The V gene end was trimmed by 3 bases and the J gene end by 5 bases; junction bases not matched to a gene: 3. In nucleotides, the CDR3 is TGTGCCAGCAGCCACACGGGACAGGGGACTGAAGCTTTCTTT. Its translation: CASSHTGQGTEAFF.

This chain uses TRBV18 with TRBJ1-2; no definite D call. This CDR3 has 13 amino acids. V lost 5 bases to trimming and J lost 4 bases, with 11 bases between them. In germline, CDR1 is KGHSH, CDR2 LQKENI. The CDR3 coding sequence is TGTGCCAGCTCAGCAATAGAAATCTATGGCTACACCTTC. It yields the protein CASSAIEIYGYTF.

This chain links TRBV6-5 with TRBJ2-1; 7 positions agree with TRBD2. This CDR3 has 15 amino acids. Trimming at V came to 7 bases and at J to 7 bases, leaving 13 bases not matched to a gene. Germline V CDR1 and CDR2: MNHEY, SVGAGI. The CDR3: CASTMGRALGNEQFF. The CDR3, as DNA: TGTGCCAGCACCATGGGGAGGGCCTTGGGTAATGAGCAGTTCTTC.